The clone carrying this T cell receptor (beta chain) was seen ten or more times. First-strand cDNA relied on TRAV- and TRBV-specific primers spanning alpha and beta chains. For amplifying TCRs, the PCR ran for 15 to 20 cycles with Phusion, which was used together with a constant-region primer and the adapter on the V primers. MiXCR was run by TCRdb on the reads, yielding one entry per CDR3 protein. Of approximately 80,000 distinct CDR3 sequences detected, over 15% appear once; the ten largest clones hold approximately 1.5%. The data belong to a study of low-dose radiotherapy and immunotherapy resistance in tumors. Across the study: Patients took 300 mg oral aspirin daily for four cycles from cycle 1 day 1.

Deletions cut 0 bases from V and 6 bases from J, with 11 bases between. The CDR3 length is 14 residues. The germline V gene has CDR1 SEHNR and CDR2 FQNEAQ (reference sequence). Described time point: after trial treatment. Treatment specified: LDRT plus nivolumab, ipilimumab, low-dose cyclophosphamide and aspirin (RACIN trial). Donors received a regimen that comprised nivolumab, ipilimumab, aspirin, low-dose cyclophosphamide and low-dose radiotherapy. The TCR comes from a male donor with prostate cancer. V usage is TRBV7-9 and J usage is TRBJ1-2; D is unresolved. This specimen was PBMCs, taken after low-dose radiotherapy plus immunotherapy. CDR3 in DNA: TGTGCCAGCAGCTTAGCGTCGGTAGTCGATGGCTACACCTTC. This translates into CASSLASVVDGYTF.